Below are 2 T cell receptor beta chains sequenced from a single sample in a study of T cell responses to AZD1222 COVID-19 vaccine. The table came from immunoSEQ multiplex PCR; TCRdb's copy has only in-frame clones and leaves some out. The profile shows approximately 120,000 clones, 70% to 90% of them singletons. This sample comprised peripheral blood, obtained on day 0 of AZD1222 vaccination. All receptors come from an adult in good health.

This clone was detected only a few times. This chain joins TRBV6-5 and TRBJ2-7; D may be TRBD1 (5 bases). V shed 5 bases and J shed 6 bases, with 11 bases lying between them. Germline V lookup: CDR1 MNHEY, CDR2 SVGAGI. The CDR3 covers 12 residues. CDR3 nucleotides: TGTGCCAGCAGTACGCTAGGGGTCGAGCAGTACTTC. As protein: CASSTLGVEQYF.

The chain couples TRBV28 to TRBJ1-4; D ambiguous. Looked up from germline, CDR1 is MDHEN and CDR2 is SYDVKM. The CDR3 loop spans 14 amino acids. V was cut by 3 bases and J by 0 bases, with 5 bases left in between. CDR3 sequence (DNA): TGTGCCAGCAGTTTCCCTGCAACTAATGAAAAACTGTTTTTT. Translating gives CASSFPATNEKLFF.